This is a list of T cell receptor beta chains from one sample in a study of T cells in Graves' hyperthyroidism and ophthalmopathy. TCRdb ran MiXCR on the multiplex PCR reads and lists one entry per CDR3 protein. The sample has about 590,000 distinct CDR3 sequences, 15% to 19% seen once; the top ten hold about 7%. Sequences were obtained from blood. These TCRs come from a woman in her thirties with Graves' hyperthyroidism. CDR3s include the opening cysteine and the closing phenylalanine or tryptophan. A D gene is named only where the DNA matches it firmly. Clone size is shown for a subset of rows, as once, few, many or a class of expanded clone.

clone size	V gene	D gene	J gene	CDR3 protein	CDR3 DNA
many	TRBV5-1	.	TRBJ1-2	CASSLYGQSNYGYTF	TGCGCCAGCAGCCTATACGGACAGAGTAACTATGGCTACACCTTC
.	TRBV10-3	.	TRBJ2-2	CAIRGLGSGTGELFF	TGTGCCATCAGAGGACTCGGGAGCGGCACCGGGGAGCTGTTTTTT
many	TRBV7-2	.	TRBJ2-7	CASSLGGRRSYEQYF	TGTGCCAGCAGCTTAGGGGGTAGAAGGTCCTACGAGCAGTACTTC
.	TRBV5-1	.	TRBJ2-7	CASSNKDPTYEQYF	TGCGCCAGCAGTAATAAGGACCCTACCTACGAGCAGTACTTC
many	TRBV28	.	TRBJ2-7	CASSLPGITNYEQYF	TGTGCCAGCAGTTTACCCGGGATCACGAACTACGAGCAGTACTTC
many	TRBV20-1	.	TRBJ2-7	CGYSGASNYEQYF	TGCGGCTACTCCGGAGCCAGCAACTACGAGCAGTACTTC
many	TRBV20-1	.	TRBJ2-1	CSVLAAATNEQFF	TGCAGCGTCCTTGCGGCAGCTACGAATGAGCAGTTCTTC
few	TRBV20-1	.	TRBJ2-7	CSARVSGEAVAYEQYF	TGCAGTGCTAGAGTATCGGGGGAGGCCGTGGCCTACGAGCAGTACTTC
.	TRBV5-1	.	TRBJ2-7	CASSPSGDSYEQYF	TGCGCCAGCAGCCCCTCGGGGGACTCCTACGAGCAGTACTTC
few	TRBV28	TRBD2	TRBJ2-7	CASSLPPGSGSSYEQYF	TGTGCCAGCAGTTTACCTCCGGGCAGCGGGAGCTCCTACGAGCAGTACTTC
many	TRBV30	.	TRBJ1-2	CAWSRADYGYTF	TGTGCCTGGTCCCGGGCAGACTATGGCTACACCTTC
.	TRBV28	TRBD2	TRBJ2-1	CASRADSGSEQFF	TGTGCCAGCAGAGCCGACAGCGGGAGTGAGCAGTTCTTC
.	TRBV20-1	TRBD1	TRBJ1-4	CSASTGGPNEKLFF	TGCAGTGCTAGTACAGGGGGCCCTAATGAAAAACTGTTTTTT
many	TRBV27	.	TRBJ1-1	CASTPSGGDTEAFF	TGTGCCAGCACCCCTTCGGGGGGGGACACTGAAGCTTTCTTT
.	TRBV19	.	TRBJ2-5	CASSISVSGVQETQYF	TGTGCCAGTAGTATAAGCGTGTCGGGGGTCCAAGAGACCCAGTACTTC
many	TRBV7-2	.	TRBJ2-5	CASSAPTGRREYF	TGTGCCAGCAGCGCACCGACCGGACGGAGGGAGTACTTC
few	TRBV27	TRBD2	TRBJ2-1	CASSLLAGGLDNEQFF	TGTGCCAGCAGTCTGCTAGCGGGAGGCTTGGACAATGAGCAGTTCTTC
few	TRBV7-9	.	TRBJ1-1	CASSSGVGAFF	TGTGCCAGCAGCTCGGGGGTAGGAGCTTTCTTT
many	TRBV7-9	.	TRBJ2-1	CASSSPGSAYNEQFF	TGTGCCAGCAGCTCACCCGGGAGCGCCTACAATGAGCAGTTCTTC
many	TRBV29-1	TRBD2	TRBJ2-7	CSVEAGGSSYEQYF	TGCAGCGTTGAAGCCGGGGGGTCCTCCTACGAGCAGTACTTC
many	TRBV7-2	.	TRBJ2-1	CASSSDWADYNEQFF	TGTGCCAGCAGCTCGGATTGGGCGGACTACAATGAGCAGTTCTTC
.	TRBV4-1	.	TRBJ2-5	CASSPEETLTQYF	TGCGCCAGCAGCCCCGAGGAGACTTTAACTCAGTACTTC
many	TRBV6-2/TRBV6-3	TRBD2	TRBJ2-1	CASSYRTSEYNEQFF	TGTGCCAGCAGTTACCGGACTAGCGAGTACAATGAGCAGTTCTTC
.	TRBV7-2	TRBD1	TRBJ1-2	CASSLTGAPNYGYTF	TGTGCCAGCAGCCTCACAGGGGCCCCTAACTATGGCTACACCTTC
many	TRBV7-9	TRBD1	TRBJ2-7	CASSLGAGQGTTYEQYF	TGTGCCAGCAGCTTAGGGGCGGGACAGGGCACCACCTACGAGCAGTACTTC
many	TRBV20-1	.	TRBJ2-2	CSARYRVDFPGELFF	TGCAGTGCTAGGTACAGGGTCGACTTTCCCGGGGAGCTGTTTTTT
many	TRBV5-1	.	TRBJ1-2	CASRRYDSPYGYTF	TGCGCCAGCAGACGTTACGACAGCCCCTATGGCTACACCTTC
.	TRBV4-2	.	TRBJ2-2	CASSQEEQANTGELFF	TGTGCCAGCAGCCAAGAGGAACAGGCCAATACCGGGGAGCTGTTTTTT
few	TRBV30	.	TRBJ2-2	CAWSRTATGELFF	TGTGCCTGGAGCCGAACAGCGACCGGGGAGCTGTTTTTT
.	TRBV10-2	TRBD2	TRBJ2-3	CASSSPTAGEDTQYF	TGCGCCAGCAGCTCCCCGACTGCGGGAGAAGATACGCAGTATTTT
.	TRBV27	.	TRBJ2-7	CASMGFHEQYF	TGTGCCAGCATGGGGTTCCACGAGCAGTACTTC
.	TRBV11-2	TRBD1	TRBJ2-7	CASNHQDGTGSFRDEQYF	TGTGCCAGCAACCACCAGGATGGGACAGGGAGTTTTCGGGACGAGCAGTACTTC
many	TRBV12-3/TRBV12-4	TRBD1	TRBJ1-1	CASIRGEDTEAFF	TGTGCCAGCATCAGGGGGGAGGACACTGAAGCTTTCTTT
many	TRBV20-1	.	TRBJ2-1	CSARTPSYNEQFF	TGCAGTGCCAGGACACCCTCCTACAATGAGCAGTTCTTC
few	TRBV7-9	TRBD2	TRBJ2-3	CAISGRAGRTDTQYF	TGTGCCATCAGTGGCCGAGCGGGGCGCACAGATACGCAGTATTTT
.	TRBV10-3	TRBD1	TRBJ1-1	CATQTGTEGNTEAFF	TGTGCCACCCAAACCGGGACAGAGGGGAACACTGAAGCTTTCTTT
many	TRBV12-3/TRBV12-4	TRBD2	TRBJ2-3	CASSSGLAGRPDTQYF	TGTGCCAGCAGTTCAGGACTAGCGGGACGACCAGATACGCAGTATTTT
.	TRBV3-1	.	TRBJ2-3	CASSRSPGPSTDTQYF	TGTGCCAGCAGCCGGTCCCCGGGGCCTAGCACAGATACGCAGTATTTT
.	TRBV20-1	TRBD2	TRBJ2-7	CSAPHLAGGYDEQYF	TGCAGTGCTCCGCATCTAGCGGGAGGGTACGACGAGCAGTACTTC
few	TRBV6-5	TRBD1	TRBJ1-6	CASSYGDRGNSPLHF	TGTGCCAGCAGTTACGGAGACAGGGGTAATTCACCCCTCCACTTT
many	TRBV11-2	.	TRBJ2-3	CASRAFEWRLIDTQYF	TGTGCCAGCAGGGCCTTTGAGTGGCGGTTGATAGATACGCAGTATTTT
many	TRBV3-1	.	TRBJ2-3	CASSQEGHTDTQYF	TGTGCCAGCAGCCAAGAGGGCCACACAGATACGCAGTATTTT
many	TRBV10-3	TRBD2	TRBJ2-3	CAISQGTSGTDTQYF	TGTGCCATCAGTCAAGGGACTAGCGGAACAGATACGCAGTATTTT
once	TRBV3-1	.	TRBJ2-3	CACSQGTTDTQYF	TGTGCCTGCAGCCAGGGGACTACAGATACGCAGTATTTT
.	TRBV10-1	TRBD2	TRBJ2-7	CASSPSGLAYEQYF	TGCGCCAGTTCCCCTAGCGGGCTAGCCTACGAGCAGTACTTC
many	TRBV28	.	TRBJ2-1	CASRLQGPPNEQFF	TGTGCCAGCAGACTACAGGGACCCCCCAATGAGCAGTTCTTC
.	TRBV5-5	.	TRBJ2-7	CASSFNPGDGQGEQYF	TGTGCCAGCAGCTTCAATCCGGGGGACGGTCAGGGCGAGCAGTACTTC
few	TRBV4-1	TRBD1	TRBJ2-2	CASSLYRGAELFF	TGCGCCAGCAGCTTATACAGGGGAGCGGAGCTGTTTTTT
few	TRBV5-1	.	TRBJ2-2	CASSTEGGYTGELVF	TGCGCCAGCAGCACCGAGGGGGGGTACACCGGGGAGCTGGTTTTT
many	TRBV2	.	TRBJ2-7	CASSEAGEQYF	TGTGCCAGCAGTGAGGCTGGGGAGCAGTACTTC
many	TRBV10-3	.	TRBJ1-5	CAISGPPNSNQPQHF	TGTGCCATCAGTGGCCCGCCGAATAGCAATCAGCCCCAGCATTTT
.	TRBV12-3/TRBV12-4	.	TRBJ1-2	CASSWTVLNYGYTF	TGTGCCAGCAGTTGGACAGTATTGAACTATGGCTACACCTTC
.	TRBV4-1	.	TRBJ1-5	CASSQDRFSNQPQHF	TGCGCCAGCAGCCAAGATAGGTTTAGCAATCAGCCCCAGCATTTT
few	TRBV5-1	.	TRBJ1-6	CASSLSRQSHNSPLHF	TGCGCCAGCAGCTTGTCGCGACAGTCCCATAATTCACCCCTCCACTTT